Presented here are 5 T cell receptor beta chains from one specimen sequenced in a study of blood T cell repertoires in COVID-19. Using immunoSEQ multiplex PCR, the repertoire was profiled, and TCRdb retains in-frame clones only, with some absent. Altogether 90,000 to 100,000 clones are present, about 84% being singletons, with the ten largest covering 4.4%. The sample was peripheral blood. The receptors stem from a man aged 55 to 70 with acute or convalescent COVID-19.

The J gene is TRBJ2-3, the V gene TRBV5-1; unclear D gene. Trimming removed 0 bases from V and 1 base from J, with 9 bases in between. The germline V gene has CDR1 SGHRS and CDR2 YFSETQ. The CDR3 loop spans 15 amino acids. CDR3 residues: CASSLGRQGTDTQYF. The CDR3 DNA follows: TGCGCCAGCAGCTTGGGTCGGCAGGGCACAGATACGCAGTATTTT.

The chain carries TRBV27 and TRBJ2-7; possible D gene TRBD2, 5 bases. CDR1 and CDR2 (germline): MNHEY, SMNVEV (reference sequence). This CDR3 comprises 18 residues. V lost 5 bases, J lost 4 bases, and 27 bases lay in between. The CDR3: CASSIASQRRATMYEQYF. Written as DNA, the CDR3 is TGTGCCAGCAGTATCGCTAGCCAGCGCCGGGCCACCATGTACGAGCAGTACTTC.

The count of this clone is one. The rearrangement links TRBV18 to TRBJ2-7, with TRBD1 identical over 7 bases. The CDR3 consists of 14 residues. Looked up from germline, CDR1 is KGHSH and CDR2 is LQKENI. The V and J ends lost 1 base and 5 bases, in that order; junction bases with no gene match: 5. Written as DNA, the CDR3 is TGTGCCAGCTCACCACAAACAGGGGTCCACGAGCAGTACTTC. Translation: CASSPQTGVHEQYF.

This clone was detected once. The chain joins TRBV11-3 to TRBJ1-1; TRBD1 matches 9 bases. V dropped 0 bases and J dropped 1; count of bases not matched to a gene: 0. The CDR3 extends over 15 amino acids. Germline lookup yields CDR1 SGHNT and CDR2 YENEEA. CDR3 loop: CASSLEGQGNTEAFF. CDR3 nucleotide sequence: TGTGCCAGCAGCTTAGAGGGACAGGGGAACACTGAAGCTTTCTTT.

The V call is TRBV19, the J call TRBJ2-2; 9 nucleotides agree with TRBD1. The ends lost 4 bases at V and 6 bases at J; junction bases unmatched: 6. CDR3 size: 15 residues. Germline V gene sequence: CDR1 LNHDA, CDR2 SQIVND (reference sequence). The CDR3 DNA reads TGTGCCAGTAGTAGTCCCGGGACAGGGTCCGGGGAGCTGTTTTTT. Translation gives CASSSPGTGSGELFF.